At least ten counts were recorded for the clone carrying this TCR beta chain. Its antigen is not known. After removal of 4 bases from V and 2 bases from J, the junction contained 4 bases not matched to a gene. CDR3 size: 14 residues. This specimen comes from a study of T cells in Graves' hyperthyroidism and ophthalmopathy. Broader study findings: Most expanded thyroid clonotypes above 0.001 recurred in blood.

Amplified TCR beta CDR3 regions derived from RNA transcripts. TCR CDR3 regions were first amplified by RT-PCR with HTBI primers. TCRdb itself ran the multiplex PCR reads through MiXCR, one entry per CDR3 protein. The sample has roughly 250,000 distinct CDR3 sequences; roughly 15% are singletons. Blood was sampled at initial diagnosis of hyperthyroidism, prior to onset of any ophthalmopathy symptoms. The sequence derives from a woman in her forties with Graves' hyperthyroidism that later progressed to Graves' ophthalmopathy. Material for sequencing was blood. The chain links TRBV12-3 or TRBV12-4 to TRBJ1-1, with 7 bases lining up with TRBD1. CDR3 nucleotides: TGTGCCAGCAGTTATCAGGGGGGAAACACTGAAGCTTTCTTT. Amino acid sequence: CASSYQGGNTEAFF.